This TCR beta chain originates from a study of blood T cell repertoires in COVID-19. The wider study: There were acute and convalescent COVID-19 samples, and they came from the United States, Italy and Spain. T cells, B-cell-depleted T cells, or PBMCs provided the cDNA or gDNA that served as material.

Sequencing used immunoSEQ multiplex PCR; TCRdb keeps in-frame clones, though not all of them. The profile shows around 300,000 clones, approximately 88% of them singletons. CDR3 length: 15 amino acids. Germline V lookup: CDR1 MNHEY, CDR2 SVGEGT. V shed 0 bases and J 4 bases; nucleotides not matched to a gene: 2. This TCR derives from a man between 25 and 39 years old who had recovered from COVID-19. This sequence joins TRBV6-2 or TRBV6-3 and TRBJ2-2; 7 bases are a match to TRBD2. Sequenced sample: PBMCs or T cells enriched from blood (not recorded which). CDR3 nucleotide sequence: TGTGCCAGCAGTTACTCGGGCGGGGGCACCGGGGAGCTGTTTTTT. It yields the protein CASSYSGGGTGELFF.